This T cell receptor (beta chain) was sequenced in a study of T-cell memory formation after mild COVID-19 (dated by TCRdb to the early 2020s). As for the study more broadly: Most TCR sequence clusters were specific to one of the two donors. In a couple of donors, T-cell clones that expanded and contracted after mild COVID-19 were followed by sequencing TCRalpha and TCRbeta repertoires longitudinally. The cohort comprised two young, previously healthy adult volunteers, one female and one male.

Ficoll-Paque density gradient centrifugation was used to isolate PBMCs. The study at large found these results: The second-wave clones that peaked on day 37 were not confirmed to be SARS-CoV-2 specific. Contracting CD4+ clones were located mainly in the CM and EM memory subsets, whereas CD8+ clones were found to be enriched in EMRA. The study included only a couple of mild cases, and larger cohorts that include severe cases with pre-infection samples were judged to be necessary. The detection of some responding clones in pre-infection memory suggests that pre-existing cross-reactive memory T cells joined the SARS-CoV-2 response. Clones contracting from day 15 to 85 had balanced CD4/CD8 phenotypes, while a second wave expanding from day 15 to 37 was biased towards CD4+.

The V end gives up 8 bases and the J end 5 bases, leaving 1 base in the junction not matched to a gene. The cysteine opens and the phenylalanine closes a CDR3 of 12 amino acids. Only CDR3 DNA is held: 36 bases, read in frame from base 1. About this clonotype: Its antigen remains undetermined. The input lacks base qualities; no much larger clone sits a single base away.

TCRdb shows the sequencer as Illumina NovaSeq 6000. TCRalpha and TCRbeta cDNA libraries were built by 5'RACE with constant-segment primers, adding sample barcodes and unique molecular identifiers. Trizol reagent was used to extract RNA from every sample. The libraries were amplified in two PCR steps, and the second step added a second sample barcode and Illumina TruSeq adapters. The libraries were sequenced on an Illumina NovaSeq using 2 x 150 bp paired-end reads. The original pipeline was this. With migec v1.2.7, reads were demultiplexed and then collapsed into UMI-guided consensus sequences. Using mixcr v2.1.11, UMI consensuses were aligned to TRA and TRB V and J templates and then assembled into clonotypes. A clonotype was counted as expanded or contracted only if both edgeR and NoisET called the change significant, with noise models trained on biological replicates. For edgeR calls, a false discovery rate-adjusted p below 0.01 and a log2 fold-change threshold of 1 were applied. PCA with hierarchical clustering of max-normalized trajectories of the 1000 most abundant clonotypes was used as exploratory dynamics analysis. Separately sequenced CD4+ and CD8+ repertoires were used to assign the CD4 or CD8 phenotype of responding clones. TCRdb reworked the public reads: Q25 trimming with fastp, MiXCR clone assembly, productive beta chains retained. Rows with one shared CDR3 protein collapse into an entry with the most common genes and DNA. None of the V and J calls come from the authors' own analysis; TCRdb made them. In this sample the table shows some 350,000 distinct CDR3 sequences, 15% of which occur a single time. Approximately 20% of the sample is taken by the ten largest.

The clonotype originates from a man between 18 and 29 years old who had mild COVID-19 (a few samples of this study predate the infection). The sample titles of this study are shuffled in the database, so cell type and time point are left out; the donor was told from shared clones. The receptor chain draws on TRBV12-3 or TRBV12-4 and TRBJ1-1, and TRBD1 aligns with 11 junction nucleotides. Sample: PBMCs or a T cell subset sorted from them (not recorded which). The CDR3 protein sequence reads: CASRDRGTEAFF. Read as DNA, the sequence is TGTGCCAGCCGGGACAGGGGGACTGAAGCTTTCTTT.